The 32 T cell receptor beta chains listed next were all sequenced from one sample in a study of tumor and adjacent non-tumor tissue in lung cancer. The template was RNA from unsorted bulk tissue. The library came from three nested PCR rounds adapted from ARM-PCR protocols. TCRdb reprocessed the multiplex PCR reads via MiXCR and lists one record per CDR3 protein. The top ten hold 20% to 25% of the sample, which has about 120,000 distinct CDR3 sequences, over 70% seen once. Sequenced input: lung tumor tissue. These receptors all stem from an older man with non-small cell lung cancer.

A remark on this clonotype: A read error may be the cause here, since a much bigger clone is one base away. The chain employs TRBV20-1 and TRBJ1-4; no firm D call. Per the germline V gene, CDR1 is DFQATT and CDR2 is SNEGSKA (reference sequence). The CDR3 is 11 residues long. The CDR3 DNA reads as TGCAGTGGGGAAACTAGTGAAAAACTGTTTTTT. Protein sequence: CSGETSEKLFF.

A word on this clonotype: The missing conserved phenylalanine or tryptophan at the end of this CDR3 makes a read error likely. The gene calls are TRBV4-2 and TRBJ2-7; D possibly uses TRBD1 or TRBD2 (5 bases each). V was clipped by 7 bases and J by 6 bases, with 25 bases between them. Per germline, CDR1 LGHNA and CDR2 YNFKEQ. The CDR3 runs 16 residues. The CDR3 is CASNHTTGPRPGEQYL. The CDR3 DNA reads TGTGCCAGCAACCATACGACGGGACCGAGACCTGGCGAGCAGTACTTA.

With respect to this clonotype: Since the CDR3 does not end with the conserved phenylalanine or tryptophan, this likely comes from a read error. The chain is built from TRBV6-5 and TRBJ2-7; TRBD2 aligns across 8 bases. Germline V gene lookup returns CDR1 MNHEY and CDR2 SVGAGI. The CDR3 has 16 residues. The V segment lost 3 bases and the J segment 6 bases; nucleotides outside the gene matches: 13. The CDR3 region has the DNA TGTGCCAGCAGTTATTTATTGGGGACTAGGGGTACCGAGCAGTACTAC. Its translation is CASSYLLGTRGTEQYY.

This chain joins TRBV20-1 and TRBJ1-5; 7 bases are a match to TRBD1. The CDR3 consists of 17 residues. J gave up 2 bases and V 4 bases, and 14 bases lay outside the gene matches. Germline loops: CDR1 DFQATT, CDR2 SNEGSKA (reference sequence). CDR3 residues: CSANRGQRTLGNQPQHF. The DNA of the CDR3 is TGCAGTGCTAATAGGGGGCAGCGTACTTTGGGCAATCAGCCCCAGCATTTT.

Remarks on this clonotype: Germline is not matched at one junction end, which may reflect a read error. This chain links TRBV12-3 or TRBV12-4 with TRBJ1-1; 10 nucleotides align to TRBD1. This CDR3 comprises 15 residues. For the CDR3, the DNA is TGTGCCAGCAGTGGACAGGGGGACTTGAACAGTGAAGCTTTCTTT. This translates into CASSGQGDLNSEAFF.

Of note for this clonotype: This may be a read error, as it is one base from a much larger clone. The rearrangement joins TRBV19 to TRBJ1-5; maybe TRBD1 (6 bases). This CDR3 region has 14 residues. Germline V gene sequence: CDR1 LNHDA, CDR2 SQIVND (reference sequence). The CDR3 sequence is CASSDTGIGQSQHF. CDR3 DNA: TGTGCCAGTAGTGACACAGGGATTGGTCAGTCCCAGCATTTT.

This rearrangement joins TRBV20-1 to TRBJ2-7; 14 bases are shared with TRBD2. The CDR3 has 17 amino acids. V was pared by 5 bases and J by 2 bases, with 11 bases of the junction left unmatched. From germline, CDR1 is DFQATT and CDR2 SNEGSKA (reference sequence). CDR3 nucleotide sequence: TGCAGTGCTGGGCGTTGGACTAGCGGGGGGCTACCCTACGAGCAGTACTTC. This sequence encodes CSAGRWTSGGLPYEQYF.

In its sample, this clonotype was seen many times. The V call is TRBV6-6, the J call TRBJ1-4; tentatively, D is TRBD1 (6 bases). CDR3 length: 14 amino acids. CDR1 MNHNY and CDR2 SVGAGI come from the germline V gene (reference sequence). With 3 bases removed from V and 7 bases from J, the gap between germline ends came to 12 bases. The CDR3 here is CASSYRGGPEKLFF. Here the CDR3 DNA reads TGTGCCAGCAGTTATCGGGGGGGGCCTGAAAAACTGTTTTTT.

The V and J genes are TRBV10-3 and TRBJ1-2; D gene uncertain. CDR1 is ENHRY and CDR2 is SYGVKD in the germline V gene. The length of the CDR3 is 13 residues. V shed 7 bases and J shed 8 bases, with 17 bases lying between them. The CDR3 region is CAIMGADQYGYTF. The DNA for the CDR3 is TGTGCCATCATGGGAGCGGACCAATACGGCTACACCTTC.

Note on this clonotype: The junction departs from germline at one end; a sequencing error may be responsible. The J gene is TRBJ1-1, the V gene TRBV11-2; tentative D call: TRBD1 (6 bases). This CDR3 region has 13 residues. In germline, CDR1 is SGHAT, CDR2 FQNNGV. This CDR3 reads CAGNLGTSDKPIF. CDR3 nucleotide sequence: TGTGCTGGCAACTTAGGGACATCAGATAAACCTATCTTT.

With respect to this clonotype: A much larger clonotype is one base distant, so this may be a read error. This chain connects TRBV4-1 to TRBJ2-5; D might be TRBD2 (6 bases). The CDR3 length is 15 residues. Per germline, CDR1 MGHRA and CDR2 YSYEKL. The CDR3 is CANSAGRRSQETQYF. CDR3 nucleotides: TGCGCCAACAGCGCGGGACGGCGGTCCCAAGAGACCCAGTACTTC.

V usage is TRBV28 and J usage is TRBJ1-6; a weak D match, TRBD1 (5 bases). CDR3 length: 15 residues. Germline CDR1 and CDR2: MDHEN and SYDVKM. This CDR3 reads CICSLYQGRNSPLHF. For the CDR3, the DNA is TGTATCTGCAGTTTATACCAGGGTCGGAATTCACCCCTCCACTTT. The full variable domain, in which reference TRBV28 and TRBJ1-6 provide the parts outside the CDR3, is DVKVTQSSRYLVKRTGEKVFLECVQDMDHENMFWYRQDPGLGLRLIYFSYDVKMKEKGDIPEGYSVSREKKERFSLILESASTNQTSMYLCICSLYQGRNSPLHFGNGTRLTVT.

As to this clonotype: An end of the junction differs from the germline gene, which may be a read error. The chain uses TRBV29-1 and TRBJ2-5; the match to TRBD2 covers 7 bases. There are 18 residues in the CDR3. Germline loops: CDR1 SQVTM, CDR2 ANQGSEA. CDR3 residues: CSVEFYWTSGGKQEIQYF. The CDR3, as DNA: TGCAGCGTTGAATTCTATTGGACTAGTGGGGGGAAACAAGAGATCCAGTATTTC.

The chain couples TRBV12-3 or TRBV12-4 to TRBJ1-2, with D unclear. The CDR3 extends over 11 amino acids. Trimming took 7 bases from V and 6 from J, leaving 9 bases between them. The CDR3: CASNSGDGYTF. The CDR3 DNA sequence: TGTGCCAGCAACTCGGGAGATGGCTACACCTTC.

About this clonotype itself: One junction end does not reproduce the germline sequence, and a read error may be involved. The chain has TRBV6-2 or TRBV6-3 and TRBJ2-3; D is unclear. Germline CDR1 is MNHEY and CDR2 is SVGEGT. The CDR3 covers 15 residues. The CDR3 region is CVSSYRAPHTDTQYF. DNA for the CDR3: TGTGTCAGCAGTTACCGGGCCCCGCATACAGATACGCAATATTTT.

J is TRBJ1-1 and V is TRBV10-3, with TRBD1 identical over 10 bases. The junction had 23 bases not matched to a gene; V was cut back by 8 bases and J by 8 bases. The CDR3 spans 18 residues. Germline V lookup: CDR1 ENHRY, CDR2 SYGVKD. CDR3 coding DNA: TGTGCCATCCAAAAAGTCCGCCCGGGACAGGGGTCGATTGTCGAAGCTTTCTTT. Protein sequence: CAIQKVRPGQGSIVEAFF.

As concerns this clonotype: The junction does not match germline at one end; this may be a read error. The chain has TRBV4-2 and TRBJ2-5; 10 bases map to TRBD2. CDR1 LGHNA and CDR2 YNFKEQ come from the germline V gene. The CDR3 contains 16 residues. DNA for the CDR3: TGTGCCAGCAGCCAAATCGTCAGCGGGGGGGGGGAGACCGAGTACTTC. Translation: CASSQIVSGGGETEYF.

As regards this clonotype: One junction end disagrees with the germline gene, perhaps due to a read error. The V gene is TRBV29-1, the J gene TRBJ2-1; 13 bases align to TRBD2. The CDR3 has 14 residues. The germline gives CDR1 SQVTM, CDR2 ANQGSEA. CDR3 bases: TGCAGCGTTGGACTAGCGGGAGGTTCCAATGAGCTGTTCTTC. Protein product: CSVGLAGGSNELFF.

The table lists this clonotype with a few counts. A read error may account for a junction end that differs from germline. The chain links TRBV28 to TRBJ2-7, with a tentative D call TRBD1 (5 bases). Germline V gives CDR1 MDHEN, CDR2 SYDVKM. The CDR3 covers 15 residues. DNA of the CDR3: TGTGCCAGTAGTTCGGACATACTGCCCTCCTACGAGCAGTACTTC. This sequence encodes CASSSDILPSYEQYF.

Comments on this clonotype: The junction does not match germline at one end; this may be a read error. The DNA for the CDR3 is TGTGCCAGCAACAGAGGTGGTTACAATGAGCGGTTATTC. Amino acids: CASNRGGYNERLF. This chain links TRBV6-2 or TRBV6-3 with TRBJ2-1, with D maybe TRBD2 (5 bases). Germline V gives CDR1 MNHEY, CDR2 SVGEGT. The CDR3 has 13 residues.

In the case of this clonotype: One end of the junction does not line up with germline, which may come from a read error. The genes are TRBV6-6 and TRBJ1-4, with TRBD1 matching 7 bases. The CDR3 totals 14 residues. CDR1 is MNHNY, CDR2 SVGAGI, per germline (reference sequence). The CDR3 DNA reads as TGTGTCAGCAGCCACACAGGGGAGCCGGTGAAACTGTTTTTT. Encoded protein: CVSSHTGEPVKLFF.

V and J are TRBV11-2 and TRBJ1-4; D gene uncertain. Between the trimmed V and J ends, which lost 3 bases and 10 bases, there was a span of 12 bases. CDR1 and CDR2 from the germline V gene are SGHAT and FQNNGV. This CDR3 contains 13 residues. This CDR3 is CASSLVSAGKLFF. The CDR3 DNA sequence: TGTGCCAGCAGCTTGGTCAGTGCAGGAAAACTGTTTTTT. Full variable domain (outside the CDR3, taken from reference TRBV11-2 and TRBJ1-4): EAGVAQSPRYKIIEKRQSVAFWCNPISGHATLYWYQQILGQGPKLLIQFQNNGVVDDSQLPKDRFSAERLKGVDSTLKIQPAKLEDSAVYLCASSLVSAGKLFFGSGTQLSVL.

As for this clonotype: Germline and junction disagree at one end, which may indicate a read error. Written as DNA, the CDR3 is TGTGCCAGCAGTTTATCTGGGCGTCGGTACGATCAGTACTTC. As protein: CASSLSGRRYDQYF. The chain has TRBV12-3 or TRBV12-4 and TRBJ2-7; D is ambiguous. The length of the CDR3 is 14 residues.

As concerns this clonotype: The germline gene is not matched at one end of the junction; a read error may be the cause. This chain links TRBV11-2 with TRBJ1-4; D call uncertain. Germline-derived CDR1 and CDR2 are SGHAT and FQNNGV. The CDR3 consists of 13 residues. The CDR3 DNA sequence: TGTGCCAGCAGCTTAGCCAGAGGAGGAATACTGTCTTTT. Amino acids: CASSLARGGILSF.

This clonotype was observed a single time. V is TRBV20-1 and J is TRBJ1-1; TRBD1 matches at 7 bases. Germline V CDR1 and CDR2: DFQATT, SNEGSKA (reference sequence). V gave up 0 bases and J gave up 1 base; unmatched junction bases: 11. The CDR3 is 17 amino acids. CDR3 amino acids: CSARDGETGNSNTEAFF. CDR3 coding DNA: TGCAGTGCTAGAGATGGCGAGACAGGGAATTCGAACACTGAAGCTTTCTTT.

This rearrangement joins TRBV28 to TRBJ1-5; D remains unclear. CDR3 length: 15 amino acids. Per germline, CDR1 MDHEN and CDR2 SYDVKM. V was cut by 6 bases and J by 3 bases, with 15 bases left in between. The CDR3 protein is CASRSSGGTNQPQHF. CDR3 DNA: TGTGCCAGCAGAAGCTCGGGCGGAACCAATCAGCCCCAGCATTTT.

On this clonotype: The junction differs from germline at one of its ends, possibly a read error. DNA of the CDR3: TGCAGCATTGAATTGGTTTGCTCTGGAAACACCATATATTTT. Residues: CSIELVCSGNTIYF. The V and J genes are TRBV29-1 and TRBJ1-3; D is undetermined. Per the germline V gene, CDR1 is SQVTM and CDR2 is ANQGSEA. There are 14 residues in the CDR3.

As regards this clonotype: The junction differs from germline at one of its ends, possibly a read error. The gene calls are TRBV20-1 and TRBJ2-1; TRBD2 aligns across 9 bases. Per the germline V gene, CDR1 is DFQATT and CDR2 is SNEGSKA (reference sequence). CDR3 length: 17 amino acids. CDR3 DNA: TGCAGTTCTAGAGATTCCAGCGGGGGGACCGGTTGGGATGAGCAGTTCTTC. Its protein is CSSRDSSGGTGWDEQFF.

On this clonotype itself: One end of the junction fails to match germline, which may point to a read error. The V call is TRBV10-3, the J call TRBJ2-2, with TRBD1 matching over 8 bases. This CDR3 is 16 amino acids long. Germline V lookup: CDR1 ENHRY, CDR2 SYGVKD. The CDR3 sequence: CAISIRGQGHTGELFF. The CDR3 DNA is TGTGCCATCAGTATCAGAGGACAGGGACACACCGGGGAGCTCTTTTTT.

The table lists this clonotype with many counts. The chain is built from TRBV14 and TRBJ2-7; a possible D gene is TRBD2 (5 bases). V gave up 2 bases and J gave up 0 bases, with 14 bases separating them. The length of the CDR3 is 16 residues. Germline V gene lookup returns CDR1 SGHDN and CDR2 FVKESK. In nucleotides, the CDR3 is TGTGCCAGCAGCCAAAACCTAGGACTTTCCTCCTACGAGCAGTACTTC. Amino acid sequence: CASSQNLGLSSYEQYF.

This clonotype has only a few counts. This may come from a read error, since a much larger clone is one base off. CDR3 sequence: CANNPTGSSGNTIYF. The CDR3 DNA reads as TGTGCCAACAACCCGACAGGGTCCTCTGGAAACACCATATATTTT. The chain recombines TRBV28 with TRBJ1-3; TRBD1 agrees at 7 bases. The trim removed 10 bases at V and 0 bases at J, leaving 9 bases unmatched. Germline values: CDR1 MDHEN, CDR2 SYDVKM. This CDR3 contains 15 residues.

With respect to this clonotype: Relative to the germline gene, one junction end is altered; a read error may explain this. V and J are TRBV4-3 and TRBJ1-2; the D is unclear. CDR1 and CDR2 from the germline V gene are LGHNA and YSLEER. The CDR3 has 13 amino acids. This CDR3 is CASSQGEAYVYTF. CDR3 nucleotide sequence: TGCGCCAGCAGCCAAGGGGAGGCATATGTCTACACCTTC.